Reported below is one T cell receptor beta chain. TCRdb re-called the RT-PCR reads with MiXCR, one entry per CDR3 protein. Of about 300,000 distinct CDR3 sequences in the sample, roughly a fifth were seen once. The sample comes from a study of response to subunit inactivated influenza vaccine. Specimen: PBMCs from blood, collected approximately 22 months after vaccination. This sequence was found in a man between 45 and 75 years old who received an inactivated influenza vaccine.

DNA of the CDR3: TGCGCCAGCAGCTTGACTAGCGAGTTCCCTGAGCAGTTCTTC. Translating it yields CASSLTSEFPEQFF. The chain recombines TRBV5-1 with TRBJ2-1, with 7 nucleotides matching TRBD2. The germline V gene encodes CDR1 SGHRS and CDR2 YFSETQ. The V gene end was trimmed by 1 base and the J gene end by 9 bases; junction bases not matched to a gene: 7. This CDR3 region has 14 residues.